Below are 27 T cell receptor beta chains sequenced from a single sample in a study of sequential checkpoint blockade in melanoma. The data were produced by immunoSEQ multiplex PCR, yet TCRdb's version contains in-frame clones alone and is incomplete. The sample gives several thousand clones, 20% to 25% of which show up once; approximately 14% is in the top ten. The sample's treatment: randomized to nivolumab then ipilimumab (arm A) or the reverse (arm B). Material: tumor tissue (inferred from file names), obtained from a patient given nivolumab and ipilimumab in sequence. The receptors derive from a human patient with melanoma. Some clones in this sample may be carry-over from other donors' samples.

This rearrangement joins TRBV15 to TRBJ1-2; the D gene is possibly TRBD1 (6 bases). Between the trimmed V and J ends, which lost 3 bases and 6 bases, there was a span of 17 bases. Germline values: CDR1 LNHNV, CDR2 YYDKDF (reference sequence). The CDR3 runs to 15 residues. The chain's CDR3 is CATSRSRAGGHGYTF. CDR3 DNA: TGTGCCACCAGCAGGAGTCGTGCTGGGGGCCATGGCTACACCTTC.

In its sample, this clone was seen many times. This chain uses TRBV11-3 with TRBJ1-2; TRBD1 matches 9 bases. The CDR3 is made up of 16 amino acids. The V and J ends lost 5 bases and 3 bases, in that order; junction bases with no gene match: 10. Germline V lookup: CDR1 SGHNT, CDR2 YENEEA. The CDR3 loop reads CASSLGNRGPYYGYTF. CDR3 nucleotide sequence: TGTGCCAGCAGCCTGGGAAACAGGGGGCCTTACTATGGCTACACCTTC.

By share of the sample, this clone is medium-sized (0.01 to 0.1%). The V and J genes are TRBV5-1 and TRBJ1-2; 8 nucleotides align to TRBD1. V was pared by 1 base and J by 8 bases, with 7 bases of the junction left unmatched. The CDR3 totals 14 residues. Germline V gene data show CDR1 as SGHRS and CDR2 as YFSETQ. CDR3 nucleotide sequence: TGCGCCAGCAGCTTGCTCCAGACAGGGGACGGCTACACCTTC. This codes for CASSLLQTGDGYTF.

Judged by abundance, this clone is medium-sized. This sequence joins TRBV11-3 and TRBJ1-5; TRBD1 is a possible D gene (5 bases). V lost 0 bases to trimming and J lost 8 bases, with 11 bases between them. The CDR3 covers 14 residues. Germline V gene lookup returns CDR1 SGHNT and CDR2 YENEEA. The CDR3 DNA sequence: TGTGCCAGCAGCTTAGAAAGGGGACTTAAGCCCCAGCATTTT. This gives the protein CASSLERGLKPQHF.

CDR3 nucleotide sequence: TGTGCTAGTGGTCTCACCTCCCTAGCGGGAATATACAATGAGCAGTTCTTC. It yields the protein CASGLTSLAGIYNEQFF. The chain links TRBV12-5 to TRBJ2-1, with TRBD2 matching over 9 bases. Unmatched junction bases numbered 12, after V lost 5 bases and J lost 4 bases. The CDR3 has 17 amino acids. Germline assignment: CDR1 LGHNT and CDR2 FRNRAP.

This clone showed up many times. V is TRBV11-3 and J is TRBJ2-7, with TRBD1 matching 7 bases. The germline gives CDR1 SGHNT, CDR2 YENEEA. The ends lost 0 bases at V and 3 bases at J; junction bases unmatched: 2. This CDR3 has 14 amino acids. CDR3 coding DNA: TGTGCCAGCAGCTTAGACGCAGGGGGCTACGAGCAGTACTTC. Its translation is CASSLDAGGYEQYF. Full variable domain (rest looked up from reference TRBV11-3 and TRBJ2-7): EAGVVQSPRYKIIEKKQPVAFWCNPISGHNTLYWYLQNLGQGPELLIRYENEEAVDDSQLPKDRFSAERLKGVDSTLKIQPAELGDSAVYLCASSLDAGGYEQYFGPGTRLTVT.

The chain employs TRBV18 and TRBJ2-1, with D perhaps TRBD1 (7 bases). The V gene's germline CDR1 is KGHSH and CDR2 LQKENI. The CDR3 is 15 residues long. V lost 6 bases and J lost 5, with 17 bases in between. The CDR3: CASSRQGGIDNEQFF. CDR3 nucleotides: TGTGCCAGCTCTCGACAGGGAGGTATCGACAATGAGCAGTTCTTC.

This chain uses TRBV11-3 with TRBJ1-6, with 9 bases matching TRBD1. CDR1 is SGHNT, CDR2 YENEEA, per germline. Trimming took 5 bases from V and 6 from J; bases not matched to a gene: 11. CDR3 length: 17 residues. The CDR3 spells CASSPAPGTGFNSPLHF. The CDR3 nucleotides read TGTGCCAGCAGCCCCGCCCCGGGGACAGGGTTTAATTCACCCCTCCACTTT.

V gene TRBV11-3 combines with J gene TRBJ2-1, with D unclear. The CDR3 is 14 amino acids. Germline CDR1 is SGHNT and CDR2 is YENEEA. V was trimmed by 1 base and J by 5 bases, leaving 9 bases between them. CDR3 amino acids: CASSLGQENNEQFF. DNA for the CDR3: TGTGCCAGCAGCTTAGGTCAGGAAAACAATGAGCAGTTCTTC.

The chain uses TRBV4-1 and TRBJ2-7; TRBD1 might be the D (5 bases). Germline CDR1 and CDR2: MGHRA and YSYEKL. The CDR3 has 13 residues. Deletions cut 3 bases from V and 5 bases from J, with 11 bases between. As DNA, the CDR3 is TGCGCCAGCAGCCAGCGGCAGGGTGACGAGCAGTACTTC. Amino acid sequence: CASSQRQGDEQYF.

This clone was seen ten or more times. The rearrangement uses TRBV11-3 and TRBJ2-2, with D perhaps TRBD2 (7 bases). The germline V gene encodes CDR1 SGHNT and CDR2 YENEEA. Trimming took off 3 bases at V and 8 bases at J, with 16 bases between the two ends. The CDR3 is 15 amino acids. This CDR3 is CASSLGRGAPGELFF. The CDR3 coding sequence is TGTGCCAGCAGCTTGGGCCGGGGGGCGCCGGGGGAGCTGTTTTTT.

The chain has TRBV28 and TRBJ2-1, with 15 bases identical to TRBD2. Germline V CDR1 and CDR2: MDHEN, SYDVKM. J was trimmed by 3 bases and V by 3 bases; bases with no gene match: 3. This CDR3 has 17 amino acids. The CDR3 region is CASSFGLAGGRYNEQFF. The CDR3 nucleotides are TGTGCCAGCAGTTTCGGACTAGCGGGGGGGCGCTACAATGAGCAGTTCTTC.

In its sample, this clone was seen many times. The chain joins TRBV11-3 to TRBJ1-1, with D perhaps matching TRBD1 (6 bases). The CDR3 loop spans 15 amino acids. V was pared by 1 base and J by 1 base, with 10 bases between. Germline V gene sequence: CDR1 SGHNT, CDR2 YENEEA. The CDR3: CASSLVVGGNTEAFF. The CDR3 DNA reads TGTGCCAGCAGCTTAGTTGTAGGGGGGAACACTGAAGCTTTCTTT.

This chain joins TRBV18 and TRBJ2-3; D tentatively fits TRBD1 or TRBD2 (5 bases each). There are 13 residues in the CDR3. Germline V gene sequence: CDR1 KGHSH, CDR2 LQKENI. V gave up 4 bases and J gave up 2 bases, with 7 bases separating them. CDR3 sequence: CASSLGTTDTQYF. The CDR3 DNA sequence: TGTGCCAGCTCACTTGGGACCACAGATACGCAGTATTTT. The entire variable domain, with the rest obtained from reference TRBV18 and TRBJ2-3, is as follows: NAGVMQNPRHLVRRRGQEARLRCSPMKGHSHVYWYRQLPEEGLKFMVYLQKENIIDESGMPKERFSAEFPKEGPSILRIQQVVRGDSAAYFCASSLGTTDTQYFGPGTRLTVL.

This clone was detected ten times or more. The chain carries TRBV11-3 and TRBJ2-3; 7 bases are shared with TRBD2. The V and J ends lost 2 bases and 4 bases, in that order; junction bases with no gene match: 9. Germline values: CDR1 SGHNT, CDR2 YENEEA. The CDR3 is 16 residues long. CDR3 protein: CASSLNRGSPADTQYF. The CDR3 DNA follows: TGTGCCAGCAGCTTAAATCGCGGGAGCCCGGCAGATACGCAGTATTTT.

The rearrangement joins TRBV5-1 to TRBJ1-4; D gene unclear. V shed 2 bases and J shed 7 bases, with 15 bases lying between them. The CDR3 runs 15 residues. Per the germline V gene, CDR1 is SGHRS and CDR2 is YFSETQ. The chain's CDR3 is CASSFEATDFEKLFF. As DNA, the CDR3 is TGCGCCAGCAGCTTTGAGGCTACAGATTTTGAAAAACTGTTTTTT.

This rearrangement joins TRBV11-3 to TRBJ2-1, with a tentative D call TRBD2 (5 bases). V was trimmed by 3 bases and J by 1 base, leaving 13 bases between them. CDR3 size: 16 residues. Germline V gene sequence: CDR1 SGHNT, CDR2 YENEEA. CDR3 region: CASSLGVAGSYNEQFF. The DNA of the CDR3 is TGTGCCAGCAGCTTGGGTGTCGCGGGTTCCTACAATGAGCAGTTCTTC.

By share, this clone counts as medium-sized. The rearrangement joins TRBV9 to TRBJ2-2; TRBD1 matches 10 bases. CDR3 length: 15 residues. V was pared by 3 bases and J by 6 bases, with 5 bases of the junction left unmatched. Germline V gives CDR1 SGDLS, CDR2 YYNGEE. The CDR3 coding sequence is TGTGCCAGCAGCGCAAGACAGGGGGCGGCCGGGGAGCTGTTTTTT. Translating it yields CASSARQGAAGELFF.

By sample share, this clone is large. This chain joins TRBV28 and TRBJ2-3; D ambiguous. The ends were cut back, 10 bases at V and 2 bases at J, with 16 bases in the middle. The length of the CDR3 is 14 residues. From germline, CDR1 is MDHEN and CDR2 SYDVKM. The CDR3 protein is CATCGAFPTDTQYF. The CDR3 nucleotides read TGTGCCACCTGCGGCGCCTTTCCCACAGATACGCAGTATTTT. Full variable domain (missing parts from reference TRBV28 and TRBJ2-3): DVKVTQSSRYLVKRTGEKVFLECVQDMDHENMFWYRQDPGLGLRLIYFSYDVKMKEKGDIPEGYSVSREKKERFSLILESASTNQTSMYLCATCGAFPTDTQYFGPGTRLTVL.

This clone was counted at least ten times. V and J are TRBV11-3 and TRBJ2-1; 10 bases line up with TRBD1. CDR1 SGHNT and CDR2 YENEEA come from the germline V gene. V was pared by 5 bases and J by 6 bases, with 7 bases of the junction left unmatched. The length of the CDR3 is 15 residues. As DNA, the CDR3 is TGTGCCAGCAGCGAAGACAGGGGGCTGATCAATGAGCAGTTCTTC. Amino acids: CASSEDRGLINEQFF.

This clone is labeled as medium-sized (0.01 to 0.1%). The V and J genes are TRBV11-3 and TRBJ2-2, with D perhaps matching TRBD2 (6 bases). Germline V gene sequence: CDR1 SGHNT, CDR2 YENEEA. V was cut by 5 bases and J by 5 bases, with 12 bases left in between. The CDR3 extends over 14 amino acids. The CDR3 loop is CASSAGLLTGELFF. In DNA form, the CDR3 reads TGTGCCAGCAGCGCGGGGCTGTTGACCGGGGAGCTGTTTTTT.

This clone was counted only a few times. V and J are TRBV30 and TRBJ2-7; no reliable D call. Germline V gene lookup returns CDR1 GTSNPN and CDR2 SVGIG (reference sequence). Trimming shortened V by 4 bases and J by 3 bases, and 7 bases separated the two germline ends. The CDR3 runs 11 residues. The CDR3 bases are TGTGCCTGGACACACGGCTACGAGCAGTACTTC. Amino acid sequence: CAWTHGYEQYF.

The chain couples TRBV11-3 to TRBJ2-7; D is undetermined. There are 14 residues in the CDR3. V lost 0 bases to trimming and J lost 3 bases, with 9 bases between them. The germline CDR1 and CDR2 sequences are SGHNT and YENEEA. As DNA, the CDR3 is TGTGCCAGCAGCTTAGATGTCCAGAACTACGAGCAGTACTTC. Protein: CASSLDVQNYEQYF. Based on the CDR3 plus reference TRBV11-3 and TRBJ2-7, the full variable domain is EAGVVQSPRYKIIEKKQPVAFWCNPISGHNTLYWYLQNLGQGPELLIRYENEEAVDDSQLPKDRFSAERLKGVDSTLKIQPAELGDSAVYLCASSLDVQNYEQYFGPGTRLTVT.

This clone has only a few counts. This sequence joins TRBV6-8 and TRBJ2-3, with unresolved D. Deletions cut 2 bases from V and 1 base from J, with 7 bases between. This CDR3 is built from 14 residues. Germline V lookup: CDR1 MNHGY, CDR2 SAAAGT. CDR3 region: CASSYPGGTDTQYF. The CDR3, as DNA: TGTGCCAGCAGTTACCCCGGAGGCACAGATACGCAGTATTTT.

J is TRBJ1-6 and V is TRBV6-8, with TRBD1 matching over 9 bases. V shed 5 bases, J shed 10 bases, and the junction held 3 bases outside the gene matches. Germline CDR1 MNHGY, CDR2 SAAAGT. The CDR3 sequence is 13 residues long. CDR3 loop: CASSRDRVSPLHF. In nucleotides, the CDR3 is TGTGCCAGCAGTCGGGACAGGGTATCACCCCTCCACTTT.

This CDR3 reads CASSELQGGQGAGELFF. CDR3 nucleotides: TGTGCCAGCAGTGAGCTACAGGGGGGACAGGGAGCCGGGGAGCTGTTTTTT. The chain links TRBV6-8 to TRBJ2-2; 9 nucleotides line up with TRBD1. In germline, CDR1 is MNHGY, CDR2 SAAAGT. This CDR3 comprises 17 residues. The V gene end was trimmed by 5 bases and the J gene end by 6 bases; junction bases not matched to a gene: 13.

The V gene is TRBV5-1, the J gene TRBJ1-2; D is possibly TRBD1 (5 bases). Germline assignment: CDR1 SGHRS and CDR2 YFSETQ. CDR3 size: 15 residues. V gave up 1 base and J gave up 3 bases, with 13 bases separating them. The CDR3 coding sequence is TGCGCCAGCAGCTTGTCGGGGGGGACCGACTATGGCTACACCTTC. Its translation: CASSLSGGTDYGYTF.